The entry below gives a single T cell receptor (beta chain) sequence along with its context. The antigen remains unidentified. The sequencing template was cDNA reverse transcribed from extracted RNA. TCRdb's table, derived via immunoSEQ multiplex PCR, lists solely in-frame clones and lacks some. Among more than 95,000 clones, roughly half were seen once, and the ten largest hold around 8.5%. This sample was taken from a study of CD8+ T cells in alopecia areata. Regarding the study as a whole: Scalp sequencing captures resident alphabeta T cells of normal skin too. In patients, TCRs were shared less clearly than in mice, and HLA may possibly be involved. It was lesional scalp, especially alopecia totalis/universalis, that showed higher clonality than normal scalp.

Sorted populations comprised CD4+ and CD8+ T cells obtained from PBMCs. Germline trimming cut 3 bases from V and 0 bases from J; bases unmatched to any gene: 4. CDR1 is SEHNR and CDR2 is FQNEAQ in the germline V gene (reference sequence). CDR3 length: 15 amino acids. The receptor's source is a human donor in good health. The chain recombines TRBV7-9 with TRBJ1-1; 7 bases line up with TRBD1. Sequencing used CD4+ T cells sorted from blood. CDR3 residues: CASSFLTGVNTEAFF. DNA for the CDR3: TGTGCCAGCAGCTTTCTCACAGGGGTGAACACTGAAGCTTTCTTT.